Listed below are T cell receptor beta chains from one sample, sequenced in a study of blood T cells in healthy people across ages. Using its own MiXCR run on the 5' RACE reads, TCRdb lists one record per CDR3 protein. This table has some 1.4 million distinct CDR3 sequences, 35% to 45% appearing once. Sequencing was done on a sample of blood. These receptors were obtained from a woman aged 18-29 years in good health. Both conserved end residues are part of each CDR3. A D gene is named only where the DNA matches it firmly. Where a row states a size, it is once, few, many or the class of an expanded clone; other rows omit it.

j_call | cdr3_length | v_call | clone_size | d_call | cdr3_nt | cdr3_aa
TRBJ1-2 | 14 | TRBV4-1 | NA | TRBD1 | TGCGCCAGCAGCCAAGGTCCTGAGGGGGCTGGCTACACCTTC | CASSQGPEGAGYTF
TRBJ2-7 | 15 | TRBV5-1 | few | NA | TGCGCCAGCAGCGCGGGGAGCGGCATGAACTACGAGCAGTACTTC | CASSAGSGMNYEQYF
TRBJ2-3 | 15 | TRBV7-2 | NA | NA | TGTGCCAGCAGCTTAGACAGTACCCGCACAGATACGCAGTATTTT | CASSLDSTRTDTQYF
TRBJ2-7 | 17 | TRBV14 | NA | TRBD2 | TGTGCCAGCAGCCGTGATCTGGGGCGGGGGATCTCCTACGAGCAGTACTTC | CASSRDLGRGISYEQYF
TRBJ2-3 | 18 | TRBV5-1 | NA | TRBD2 | TGCGCCAGCAGCTTGGCTGTCTGGGCGGGAGGACGCACAGATACGCAGTATTTT | CASSLAVWAGGRTDTQYF
TRBJ2-7 | 15 | TRBV18 | few | NA | TGTGCCAGCTCACCACTGGGACCCGCCGGCTACGAGCAGTACTTC | CASSPLGPAGYEQYF
TRBJ2-7 | 15 | TRBV4-1 | many | TRBD1 | TGCGCCAGCAGCCCCAGACAGGGTAGTGACTACGAGCAGTACTTC | CASSPRQGSDYEQYF
TRBJ2-7 | 13 | TRBV20-1 | few | TRBD2 | TGCAGTGCTTTTCGGGGGGACTCCTACGAGCAGTACTTC | CSAFRGDSYEQYF
TRBJ2-1 | 16 | TRBV25-1 | NA | NA | TGTGCCAGCAGTGAAGACGGGGCGGTAGCCTACAATGAGCAGTTCTTC | CASSEDGAVAYNEQFF
TRBJ2-3 | 16 | TRBV27 | NA | TRBD2 | TGTGCCAGCACCCCCATGGGGGGAGGGCGGGTAGAGACGCAGTATTTT | CASTPMGGGRVETQYF
TRBJ2-1 | 15 | TRBV6-1 | NA | TRBD2 | TGTGCCAGCAGTCACGGGACTAGCGGGAGTGGTGAGCAGTTCTTC | CASSHGTSGSGEQFF
TRBJ1-2 | 15 | TRBV28 | few | NA | TGTGCCAGCAGTTACGGGGGACGGCCTGATGTTAGCTACACCTTC | CASSYGGRPDVSYTF
TRBJ1-2 | 13 | TRBV20-1 | few | NA | TGCAGTGCCACTACGGGGGGCAACTATGGCTACACCTTC | CSATTGGNYGYTF
TRBJ2-5 | 14 | TRBV20-1 | NA | TRBD2 | TGCAGTGCTGCGCTAGCGGGAATTAAAGAGACCCAGTACTTC | CSAALAGIKETQYF
TRBJ2-7 | 14 | TRBV7-2 | few | NA | TGTGCCAGCAGCCACCAAATTAGTTCCTACGAGCAGTACTTC | CASSHQISSYEQYF
TRBJ2-5 | 15 | TRBV12-5 | once | NA | TGTGCTAGTGGTTCGGGACGAGCGGTCCAAGAGACCCGGTACTTC | CASGSGRAVQETRYF
TRBJ2-7 | 14 | TRBV18 | NA | NA | TGTGCCAGCTCACACAGACTAGTCGACGACGAGCAGTACTTC | CASSHRLVDDEQYF
TRBJ2-1 | 19 | TRBV5-1 | few | TRBD2 | TGCGCCAGCAGCGGAAGTCCTAGCGGGAGGTATAGCTCCTACAATGAGCAGTTCTTC | CASSGSPSGRYSSYNEQFF
TRBJ2-5 | 14 | TRBV7-9 | NA | NA | TGTGCCAGCAGCCCCCCCTTCGGGTCCGAGACCCAGTACTTC | CASSPPFGSETQYF
TRBJ1-2 | 16 | TRBV15 | NA | NA | TGTGCCACCAGCATACCACAGAACCCAAGTAACTATGGCTACACCTTC | CATSIPQNPSNYGYTF
TRBJ1-1 | 17 | TRBV11-2 | NA | NA | TGTGCCAGCAGCTTAGTCAATCACGGCCACCAGAACACTGAAGCTTTCTTT | CASSLVNHGHQNTEAFF
TRBJ2-5 | 16 | TRBV15 | few | TRBD1 | TGTGCCACCAGCAGATCCGGACAGGGAAAACAAGAGACCCAGTACTTC | CATSRSGQGKQETQYF
TRBJ2-1 | 18 | TRBV2 | NA | NA | TGTGCCAGCCGGATGGAGGGGGTAAGGATATTGGTATACAATGAGCAGTTCTTC | CASRMEGVRILVYNEQFF
TRBJ1-1 | 11 | TRBV20-1 | NA | NA | TGCAGTGCTAGAGATGAAACTGAAGCTTTCTTT | CSARDETEAFF
TRBJ1-1 | 12 | TRBV29-1 | once | NA | TGCAGCGTTGTGTCAGGGAGCCCTGAAGCTTTCTTT | CSVVSGSPEAFF
TRBJ2-1 | 15 | TRBV7-2 | few | NA | TGTGCCAGCAGCTTAGATGTGGCCTCCTACAATGAGCAGTTCTTC | CASSLDVASYNEQFF
TRBJ2-3 | 13 | TRBV30 | NA | NA | TGTGCCTGGGGGGATCCTCGCGCAGATACGCAGTATTTT | CAWGDPRADTQYF
TRBJ2-3 | 17 | TRBV6-1 | NA | TRBD2 | TGTGCCAGCAGCCAACAGGGGACTAGCGGGGGCACAGATACGCAGTATTTT | CASSQQGTSGGTDTQYF
TRBJ1-5 | 14 | TRBV4-1 | few | NA | TGCGCCAGCAGCCAAGAAGGGAAAGGTCAGCCCCAGCATTTT | CASSQEGKGQPQHF
TRBJ2-7 | 13 | TRBV3-1 | few | NA | TGTGCCAGCCTTGACTCTAACTTCCCCGAGCAGTACTTC | CASLDSNFPEQYF
TRBJ2-3 | 15 | TRBV7-9 | NA | NA | TGTGCCAGCAGCGGGGGGACCCCCGTCCCGGATACGCAGTATTTT | CASSGGTPVPDTQYF
TRBJ2-1 | 15 | TRBV4-1 | few | NA | TGCGCCAGCAGCCAACACTCACTCACCTACAATGAGCAGTTCTTC | CASSQHSLTYNEQFF
TRBJ1-2 | 13 | TRBV12-3/TRBV12-4 | NA | NA | TGTGCCAGCAGTTCCCGGACCCTCTATGGCTACACCTTC | CASSSRTLYGYTF
TRBJ2-1 | 15 | TRBV28 | NA | NA | TGTGCCAGCAGTCCGGGGGGCGTCTATTACAATGAGCAGTTCTTC | CASSPGGVYYNEQFF
TRBJ2-3 | 14 | TRBV5-1 | few | NA | TGCGCCAGCAGCTTGAAGGGACTGTCAGATACGCAGTATTTT | CASSLKGLSDTQYF
TRBJ2-2 | 16 | TRBV28 | NA | TRBD1 | TGTGCCAGCAGTCCGGCGGACAGGGTAAAGACCGGGGAGCTGTTTTTT | CASSPADRVKTGELFF
TRBJ2-5 | 14 | TRBV29-1 | NA | NA | TGCAGCGCCAAGGAGGCCGGAAATTACAATGAGCAGTACTTC | CSAKEAGNYNEQYF
TRBJ1-1 | 15 | TRBV10-2 | few | NA | TGCGCCAGCAGTGGCTCGACAGCCTACGTAACTGAAGCTTTCTTT | CASSGSTAYVTEAFF
TRBJ2-2 | 17 | TRBV6-1 | NA | TRBD1 | TGTGCCAGCAGTACCAACCCCGGGACAGGCCGAGGCAGGGAGCTGTTTTTT | CASSTNPGTGRGRELFF
TRBJ1-2 | 18 | TRBV20-1 | NA | NA | TGCAGTGCCCATCTATCAAGGCGGGACGGTATGGAGATGGGAGGCTACACCTTC | CSAHLSRRDGMEMGGYTF
TRBJ2-2 | 15 | TRBV5-1 | NA | TRBD2 | TGCGCCAGCAGCATGACTAGCCCGAACACCGGGGAGCTGTTTTTT | CASSMTSPNTGELFF
TRBJ2-1 | 14 | TRBV27 | NA | TRBD2 | TGTGCCAGCACCAGACTAGCGGGAACCAATGAGCAGTTCTTC | CASTRLAGTNEQFF
TRBJ1-4 | 13 | TRBV7-9 | NA | NA | TGTGCCAGCAGCTCCGAGGCTAATGAAAAACTGTTTTTT | CASSSEANEKLFF
TRBJ1-2 | 16 | TRBV5-1 | NA | NA | TGCGCCAGCAGCTTGGTGGTGGGGAACGCCCACTATGGCTACACCTTC | CASSLVVGNAHYGYTF
TRBJ2-7 | 15 | TRBV9 | NA | TRBD2 | TGTGCCAGCAGCGCTGAAGCGGGAGGGGGCTACGAGCAGTACTTC | CASSAEAGGGYEQYF
TRBJ2-4 | 15 | TRBV11-2 | few | NA | TGTGCCAGCAGCTTACAGGAGGGAGCCAAAAACATTCAGTACTTC | CASSLQEGAKNIQYF
TRBJ1-5 | 16 | TRBV5-1 | many | TRBD1 | TGCGCCAGTCTAGACAGGGGGAGAATCCTAGGTCAGCCCCAGCATTTT | CASLDRGRILGQPQHF
TRBJ2-7 | 19 | TRBV6-1 | few | NA | TGTGCCAGCAGTGGTATACTAGGTCAGGCCAGATCGAGCTCCTACGAGCAGTACTTC | CASSGILGQARSSSYEQYF
TRBJ1-1 | 14 | TRBV5-1 | NA | TRBD1 | TGCGCCAGCAGCATAGGACAGGGGGTTGGGGAAGCTTTCTTT | CASSIGQGVGEAFF
TRBJ2-2 | 19 | TRBV19 | NA | NA | TGTGCCAGTAGTATGGAAGGGCCTGGGTCCCGCTATTTATCCGGGGAGCTGTTTTTT | CASSMEGPGSRYLSGELFF
TRBJ2-3 | 14 | TRBV20-1 | NA | NA | TGCAGTGCTAGGACCCCCGCCCAACTGAATACGCAGTATTTT | CSARTPAQLNTQYF
TRBJ2-5 | 16 | TRBV9 | few | NA | TGTGCCAGCAGCGCCTGGGGACGGACCATACAAGAGACCCAGTACTTC | CASSAWGRTIQETQYF